Listed below are T cell receptor beta chains from one sample, sequenced in a study of T-cell memory formation after mild COVID-19. In TCRdb, the 5' RACE reads were re-called with MiXCR into one record per CDR3 protein. In the table there are roughly 280,000 distinct CDR3 sequences, over 7% of which are singletons. The sequenced sample was PBMCs or a T cell subset sorted from them (not recorded which). Receptors were obtained from a man in his late teens or twenties who had mild COVID-19 (a few samples of this study predate the infection). Cell type and time point are not known. Both conserved end residues are part of each CDR3. Each record gives: J gene, clone size, D gene, V gene, CDR3 DNA, CDR3 protein. A D gene is named only where the DNA matches it firmly. Part of the rows lack a size; the others show once, few, many or a class for expanded clones.

>TRBJ1-5|NA|NA|TRBV20-1
TGCAGTGCTAGCATTCAGCACAATCAGCCCCAGCATTTT
CSASIQHNQPQHF
>TRBJ2-1|few|TRBD2|TRBV28
TGTGCCAGCAGTTTACACCTGCCGGGACTAGCGGGGGATGAGCAGTTCTTC
CASSLHLPGLAGDEQFF
>TRBJ1-4|many|TRBD1|TRBV7-2
TGTGCCAGCAAAAAGGGGGCCTATGAAAAACTGTTTTTT
CASKKGAYEKLFF
>TRBJ2-2|few|NA|TRBV5-5
TGTGCCAGCTGGCAAACCGCGAACACCGGGGAGCTGTTTTTT
CASWQTANTGELFF
>TRBJ2-6|NA|NA|TRBV10-2
TGCGCCAGCAGTGAAGGAGGGGCCGCAGGGGCCAACGTCCTGACTTTC
CASSEGGAAGANVLTF
>TRBJ1-6|NA|NA|TRBV12-3/TRBV12-4
TGTGCCAGCAGCCGGGCATTGGGAAATTCACCCCTCCACTTT
CASSRALGNSPLHF
>TRBJ1-6|NA|NA|TRBV25-1
TGTGCCAGCAGTGAATATCGAGAACCCCTCCACTTT
CASSEYREPLHF
>TRBJ1-2|few|NA|TRBV7-9
TGTGCCAGCACCTCCGGAGGACCGCTCGCGCTCTATGGCTACACCTTC
CASTSGGPLALYGYTF
>TRBJ1-1|few|NA|TRBV25-1
TGTGCCACCGAGGGACATTTACTTGAAGCTTTCTTT
CATEGHLLEAFF
>TRBJ1-2|NA|NA|TRBV15
TGTGCCACCAGCAGAGACAAGGGTTCTAACTATGGCTACACCTTC
CATSRDKGSNYGYTF
>TRBJ2-2|few|NA|TRBV5-8
TGTGCCAGCAGCCCCAGGGTCGCGAACACCGGGGAGCTGTTTTTT
CASSPRVANTGELFF